The sequence of this T cell receptor beta chain was determined in a study of regulatory T cells in long-lasting Graves disease. Investigators prepared the TCR beta libraries by applying iRepertoire HTBI primers and Arm-PCR of CDR3 regions. TCRdb re-derived calls from the multiplex PCR reads in MiXCR, one entry per CDR3 protein. The data show a few hundred thousand distinct CDR3 sequences, with 20% to 30% seen just once and approximately 26% held by the top ten. The sample's time point: persistent/refractory GD, antithyroid drugs over 5 years with positive TRAb. After RNA was extracted from PBMCs, the TCR library was made from it. On this clonotype itself: Antigen: not known.

Looked up from germline, CDR1 is MNHNS and CDR2 is SASEGT. V trimming: 5 bases; J trimming: 6 bases; junction bases outside the gene matches: 7. This CDR3 contains 13 residues. The study's findings and limits: Thyroid tissue was not studied; only peripheral blood was. Limited sample numbers may have lowered accuracy.

The chain recombines TRBV6-1 with TRBJ2-7, with 7 nucleotides matching TRBD1. The sequence was collected from a female donor with Graves disease. The sample consisted of peripheral blood mononuclear cells (PBMCs), taken when the disease was refractory, from a patient treated with antithyroid drugs. CDR3 in amino acids: CASSRQGLFEQYF. As DNA, the CDR3 is TGTGCCAGCAGTAGACAGGGTCTGTTCGAGCAGTACTTC.